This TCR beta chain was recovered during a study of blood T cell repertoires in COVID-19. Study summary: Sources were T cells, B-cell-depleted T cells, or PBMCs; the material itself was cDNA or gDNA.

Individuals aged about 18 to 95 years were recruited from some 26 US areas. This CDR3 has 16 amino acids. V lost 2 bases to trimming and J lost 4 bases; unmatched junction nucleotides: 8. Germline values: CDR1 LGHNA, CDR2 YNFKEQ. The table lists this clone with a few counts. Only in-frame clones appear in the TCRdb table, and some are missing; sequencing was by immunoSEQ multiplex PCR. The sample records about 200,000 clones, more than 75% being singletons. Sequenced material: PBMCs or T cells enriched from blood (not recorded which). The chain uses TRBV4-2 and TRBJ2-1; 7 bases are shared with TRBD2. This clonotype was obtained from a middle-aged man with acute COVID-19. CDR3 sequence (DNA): TGTGCCAGCAGCCAACCTTCTGGCGGGAGTTACAATGAGCAGTTCTTC. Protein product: CASSQPSGGSYNEQFF.